One sample yielded the 8 T cell receptor beta chains listed below, sequenced in a study of blood T cell repertoires in COVID-19. TCRdb keeps only in-frame clones here, not all; method: immunoSEQ multiplex PCR. The sample gives around 69,000 clones, roughly 85% of which show up once; roughly 24% is in the top ten. The specimen sequenced was peripheral blood. These receptors came from a man in his fifties with acute or convalescent COVID-19.

CDR3 loop: CASKETGVTGELFF. DNA for the CDR3: TGCGCCAGCAAGGAGACAGGGGTGACCGGGGAGCTGTTTTTT. The chain couples TRBV10-2 to TRBJ2-2; the match to TRBD1 covers 8 bases. Germline V gene lookup returns CDR1 WSHSY and CDR2 SAAADI. With V trimmed by 7 bases and J by 5 bases, 6 bases remained unmatched. This CDR3 is 14 amino acids long.

In this sample, this clone turned up a few times. The genes are TRBV30 and TRBJ2-7; 7 nucleotides align to TRBD1. The CDR3 is 14 residues long. CDR1 is GTSNPN and CDR2 is SVGIG in the germline V gene (reference sequence). Trimming took 5 bases from V and 2 from J; bases not matched to a gene: 9. The CDR3 nucleotides read TGTGCCTGGGCCCCGGCAGGGGGAACCTACGAGCAGTACTTC. Its protein is CAWAPAGGTYEQYF.

The chain has TRBV30 and TRBJ1-5; the D gene is possibly TRBD1 (5 bases). CDR3 length equals 15 residues. Trimming took off 1 base at V and 2 bases at J, with 12 bases between the two ends. Germline V gene data show CDR1 as GTSNPN and CDR2 as SVGIG (reference sequence). The CDR3 loop is CAWSAGQEGNQPQHF. DNA for the CDR3: TGTGCCTGGAGTGCAGGGCAAGAGGGCAATCAGCCCCAGCATTTT. The whole variable domain, filled in from reference TRBV30 and TRBJ1-5, reads SQTIHQWPATLVQPVGSPLSLECTVEGTSNPNLYWYRQAAGRGLQLLFYSVGIGQISSEVPQNLSASRPQDRQFILSSKKLLLSDSGFYLCAWSAGQEGNQPQHFGDGTRLSIL.

The chain is built from TRBV5-4 and TRBJ2-3, with TRBD2 matching 11 bases. The trim removed 3 bases at V and 6 bases at J, leaving 9 bases unmatched. CDR1 is SGHNT and CDR2 is YYREEE in the germline V gene (reference sequence). The CDR3 has 16 residues. Here the CDR3 DNA reads TGTGCCAGCAGCTCACACTCTAGCGGGGGGTGGGATACGCAGTATTTT. Translating gives CASSSHSSGGWDTQYF. The variable domain in full, with the rest retrieved from reference TRBV5-4 and TRBJ2-3, is ETGVTQSPTHLIKTRGQQVTLRCSSQSGHNTVSWYQQALGQGPQFIFQYYREEENGRGNFPPRFSGLQFPNYSSELNVNALELDDSALYLCASSSHSSGGWDTQYFGPGTRLTVL.

The chain joins TRBV29-1 to TRBJ2-3; 8 bases map to TRBD2. The germline CDR1 and CDR2 sequences are SQVTM and ANQGSEA. This CDR3 spans 16 amino acids. The J segment lost 0 bases and the V segment lost 6 bases, leaving 11 bases of the junction unmatched. CDR3 sequence (DNA): TGCAGCGTGGAGGGACGGGGGGGCCTAAGCACAGATACGCAGTATTTT. Protein: CSVEGRGGLSTDTQYF.

V is TRBV24-1 and J is TRBJ2-2, with 11 bases that match TRBD2. The CDR3 is 18 residues long. V lost 1 base to trimming and J lost 4 bases; unmatched junction nucleotides: 7. Germline V CDR1 and CDR2: KGHDR, SFDVKD. CDR3 DNA sequence: TGTGCCACCAGTGATTTTTCTAGCGGGGGGCTTGTCACCGGGGAGCTGTTTTTT. This codes for CATSDFSSGGLVTGELFF.

In this sample, this clone turned up once. The genes are TRBV6-5 and TRBJ2-3; the D gene is possibly TRBD1 (5 bases). CDR3 length: 13 amino acids. In germline, CDR1 is MNHEY, CDR2 SVGAGI. The V end was cut by 9 bases, the J end by 8 bases, with 18 bases between. The CDR3 DNA follows: TGTGCCAGTCGGGCCGGCGACCAGGGTACGCAGTATTTT. This encodes CASRAGDQGTQYF.

The chain couples TRBV5-5 to TRBJ2-7; possible D gene TRBD1, 6 bases. Germline V gene data show CDR1 as SGHKS and CDR2 as YYEKEE (reference sequence). CDR3 length equals 14 residues. Trimming stripped 2 bases from V and 1 base from J, with 10 bases between. The CDR3 region has the DNA TGTGCCAGCAGCTTTGCCCAGGGGTCCTACGAGCAGTACGTC. It codes for CASSFAQGSYEQYV.